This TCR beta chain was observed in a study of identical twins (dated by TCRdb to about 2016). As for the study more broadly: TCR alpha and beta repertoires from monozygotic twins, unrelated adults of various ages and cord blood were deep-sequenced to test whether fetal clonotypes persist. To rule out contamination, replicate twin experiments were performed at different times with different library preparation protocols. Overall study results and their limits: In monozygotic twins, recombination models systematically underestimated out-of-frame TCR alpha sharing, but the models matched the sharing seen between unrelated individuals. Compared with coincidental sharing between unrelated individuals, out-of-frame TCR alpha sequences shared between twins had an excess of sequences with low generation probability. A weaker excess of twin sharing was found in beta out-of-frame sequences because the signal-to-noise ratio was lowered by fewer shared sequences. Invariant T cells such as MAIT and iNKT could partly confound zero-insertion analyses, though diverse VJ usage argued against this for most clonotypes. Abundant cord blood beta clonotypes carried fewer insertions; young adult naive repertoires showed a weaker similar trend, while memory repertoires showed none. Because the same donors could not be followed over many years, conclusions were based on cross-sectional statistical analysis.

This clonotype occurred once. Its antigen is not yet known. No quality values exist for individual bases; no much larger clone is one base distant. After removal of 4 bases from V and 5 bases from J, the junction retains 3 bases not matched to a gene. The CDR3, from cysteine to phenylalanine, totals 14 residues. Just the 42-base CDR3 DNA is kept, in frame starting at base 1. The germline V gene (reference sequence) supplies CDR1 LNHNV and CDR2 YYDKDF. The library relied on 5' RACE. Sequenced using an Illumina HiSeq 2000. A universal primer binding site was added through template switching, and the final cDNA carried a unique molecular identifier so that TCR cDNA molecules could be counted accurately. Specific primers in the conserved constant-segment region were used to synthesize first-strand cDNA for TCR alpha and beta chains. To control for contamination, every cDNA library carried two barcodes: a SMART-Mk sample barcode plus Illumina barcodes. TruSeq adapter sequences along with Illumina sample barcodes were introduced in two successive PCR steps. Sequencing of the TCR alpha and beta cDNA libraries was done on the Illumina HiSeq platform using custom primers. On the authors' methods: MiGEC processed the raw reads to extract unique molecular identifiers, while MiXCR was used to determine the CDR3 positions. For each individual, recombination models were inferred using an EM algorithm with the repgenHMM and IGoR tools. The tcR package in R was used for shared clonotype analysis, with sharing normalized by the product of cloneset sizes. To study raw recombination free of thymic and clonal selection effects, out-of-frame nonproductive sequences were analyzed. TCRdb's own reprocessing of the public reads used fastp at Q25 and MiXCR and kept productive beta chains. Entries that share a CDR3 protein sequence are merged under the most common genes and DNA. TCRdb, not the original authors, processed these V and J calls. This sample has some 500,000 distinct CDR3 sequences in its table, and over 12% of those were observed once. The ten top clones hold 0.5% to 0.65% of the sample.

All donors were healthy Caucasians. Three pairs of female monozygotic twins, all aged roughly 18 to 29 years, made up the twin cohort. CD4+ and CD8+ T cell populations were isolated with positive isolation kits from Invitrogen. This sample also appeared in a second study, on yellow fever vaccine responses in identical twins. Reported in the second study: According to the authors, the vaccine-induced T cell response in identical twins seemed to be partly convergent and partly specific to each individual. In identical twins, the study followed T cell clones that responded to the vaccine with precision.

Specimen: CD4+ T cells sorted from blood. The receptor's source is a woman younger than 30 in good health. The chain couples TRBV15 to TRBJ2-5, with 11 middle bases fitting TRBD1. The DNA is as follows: TGTGCCACCAGCAAAGGGACAGGGGGGGAGACCCAGTACTTC. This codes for CATSKGTGGETQYF.